This T cell receptor (beta chain) was identified in a study of cytomegalovirus exposure and HLA in healthy donors. As for this clone: Its antigen is not known.

Whole-study results and caveats: Indistinguishability led to the exclusion of some V segments, TRBV6-2 and TRBV6-3 included. A later examination showed that TCR association rates differed by HLA locus, with DRB1 most and HLA-C fewest. Sequencing probably produced one cluster of sequence variants that were highly shared. Most sequenced TCRs were rare (though some public TCRs occurred in many donors).

Vbeta (60) and Jbeta (13) primers were used in the PCR. Here immunoSEQ multiplex PCR was the method, and the copy in TCRdb shows in-frame clones only, minus some. The table shows almost 95,000 clones, with roughly 63% occurring only once. V was clipped by 7 bases and J by 6 bases, with 13 bases between them. CDR1 is MNHEY and CDR2 is SVGAGI in the germline V gene. The CDR3 is 13 residues long. Sequencing was performed on PBMCs. The chain employs TRBV6-5 and TRBJ2-1, with D possibly being TRBD1 (6 bases). The receptor was derived from a man in his fifties or sixties in good health and CMV-seronegative. The CDR3: CASTETGTNEQFF. The DNA for the CDR3 is TGTGCCAGCACCGAAACAGGGACCAATGAGCAGTTCTTC.